These 20 T cell receptor beta chains share one sample of origin, sequenced in a study of blood T cell repertoires in COVID-19. Libraries were prepared by immunoSEQ multiplex PCR; TCRdb keeps only in-frame clonotypes and omits some of them. Of tens of thousands of clones in the sample, 80% to 90% were seen once. Sequencing was performed on peripheral blood. These receptors all come from a man aged 45-65 years with COVID-19, enrolled during active disease.

The chain recombines TRBV28 with TRBJ2-7; D may be TRBD1 (7 bases). V was pared by 7 bases and J by 3 bases, with 19 bases between. This CDR3 spans 15 amino acids. The germline V gene encodes CDR1 MDHEN and CDR2 SYDVKM. This chain's CDR3 is CASTSRQGGSYEQYF. CDR3 in DNA: TGTGCCAGCACCTCCCGTCAGGGGGGTAGCTACGAGCAGTACTTC.

The V and J genes are TRBV9 and TRBJ2-3; 8 nucleotides match TRBD2. Germline V gives CDR1 SGDLS, CDR2 YYNGEE. J gave up 0 bases and V 4 bases, and 4 bases lay outside the gene matches. The CDR3 has 15 residues. The CDR3 protein is CASSYSGASTDTQYF. The DNA of the CDR3 is TGTGCCAGCAGCTATAGCGGGGCTAGCACAGATACGCAGTATTTT.

This clone was detected once. The V and J genes are TRBV9 and TRBJ1-6, with 10 bases identical to TRBD1. J lost 8 bases, V lost 4 bases, and 3 bases had no gene match. This CDR3 is 14 amino acids long. Germline V CDR1 and CDR2: SGDLS, YYNGEE. The CDR3 region is CASSTGTGDSPLHF. CDR3 in DNA: TGTGCCAGCAGCACCGGGACAGGGGATTCACCCCTCCACTTT. The full variable domain, its missing parts supplied by reference TRBV9 and TRBJ1-6, is DSGVTQTPKHLITATGQRVTLRCSPRSGDLSVYWYQQSLDQGLQFLIQYYNGEERAKGNILERFSAQQFPDLHSELNLSSLELGDSALYFCASSTGTGDSPLHFGNGTRLTVT.

The chain is built from TRBV6-2 or TRBV6-3 and TRBJ2-7; D is unresolved. From germline, CDR1 is MNHEY and CDR2 SVGEGT. V was pared by 2 bases and J by 8 bases, with 7 bases between. This CDR3 is 11 amino acids long. Here the CDR3 reads CASSYSLKQYF. In DNA, the CDR3 is TGTGCCAGCAGTTACAGCTTAAAGCAGTACTTC.

The V and J genes are TRBV11-3 and TRBJ2-2; a weak D match, TRBD2 (5 bases). The germline gives CDR1 SGHNT, CDR2 YENEEA. CDR3 size: 18 residues. V lost 0 bases and J lost 7, with 21 bases in between. CDR3 sequence (DNA): TGTGCCAGCAGCTTAGATAGTAGTAAACTGGGGAGTTACGGGGAGCTGTTTTTT. This translates into CASSLDSSKLGSYGELFF.

The rearrangement links TRBV19 to TRBJ1-2; 7 nucleotides match TRBD1. The CDR3 is made up of 12 amino acids. Germline CDR1 is LNHDA and CDR2 is SQIVND (reference sequence). With V trimmed by 4 bases and J by 8 bases, 4 bases remained unmatched. The CDR3 DNA sequence: TGTGCCAGTAGTAGGGACAGCCGGGGCTACACCTTC. This encodes CASSRDSRGYTF.

The gene calls are TRBV7-9 and TRBJ1-3; D is unresolved. Germline CDR1 is SEHNR and CDR2 is FQNEAQ (reference sequence). The V gene lost 1 base and the J gene lost 0 bases, with 13 bases spanning the gap. This CDR3 is 17 amino acids long. The CDR3 coding sequence is TGTGCCAGCAGCTTAGTAATTGCAGAACCCTCTGGAAACACCATATATTTT. Translation gives CASSLVIAEPSGNTIYF.

The chain employs TRBV6-5 and TRBJ2-3; 8 bases match TRBD1. The CDR3 extends over 15 amino acids. V was pared by 6 bases and J by 5 bases, with 10 bases of the junction left unmatched. Germline values: CDR1 MNHEY, CDR2 SVGAGI. Here the CDR3 reads CASRSQDRAGDTQYF. For the CDR3, the DNA is TGTGCCAGCAGAAGTCAGGACAGGGCTGGAGATACGCAGTATTTT.

V usage is TRBV2 and J usage is TRBJ2-7; possible D gene TRBD1, 5 bases. The CDR3 extends over 13 amino acids. V was trimmed by 10 bases and J by 0 bases, leaving 13 bases between them. Germline V gives CDR1 SNHLY, CDR2 FYNNEI. In nucleotides, the CDR3 is TGTGCCATATACAGGAGCAGCTCCTACGAGCAGTACTTC. Protein product: CAIYRSSSYEQYF. The entire variable domain, with the rest obtained from reference TRBV2 and TRBJ2-7, is as follows: EPEVTQTPSHQVTQMGQEVILRCVPISNHLYFYWYRQILGQKVEFLVSFYNNEISEKSEIFDDQFSVERPDGSNFTLKIRSTKLEDSAMYFCAIYRSSSYEQYFGPGTRLTVT.

This sequence joins TRBV3-1 (or the pseudogene TRBV3-2) and TRBJ2-3; tentative D call: TRBD2 (5 bases). The CDR3 is 14 residues long. Germline V gene lookup returns CDR1 LGHDT and CDR2 YNNKEL (reference sequence). V was trimmed by 0 bases and J by 8 bases, leaving 12 bases between them. The CDR3 nucleotides are TGTGCCAGCAGCCAAGATTGGTCGAGCGGTACGCAGTATTTT. Its protein is CASSQDWSSGTQYF.

The chain joins TRBV7-9 to TRBJ2-3; maybe TRBD1 (6 bases). Germline CDR1 is SEHNR and CDR2 is FQNEAQ (reference sequence). V lost 10 bases and J lost 2, with 19 bases in between. This CDR3 region has 15 residues. CDR3 DNA: TGTGCCATTTACGGGACACTCTTTAACACAGATACGCAGTATTTT. This codes for CAIYGTLFNTDTQYF. The full variable domain, in which reference TRBV7-9 and TRBJ2-3 provide the parts outside the CDR3, is DTGVSQNPRHKITKRGQNVTFRCDPISEHNRLYWYRQTLGQGPEFLTYFQNEAQLEKSRLLSDRFSAERPKGSFSTLEIQRTEQGDSAMYLCAIYGTLFNTDTQYFGPGTRLTVL.

V usage is TRBV3-1 (or the pseudogene TRBV3-2) and J usage is TRBJ2-5; TRBD2 matches at 12 bases. After removal of 0 bases from V and 5 bases from J, the junction contained 10 bases not matched to a gene. This CDR3 is 18 amino acids long. CDR1 is LGHDT and CDR2 is YNNKEL in the germline V gene (reference sequence). The CDR3 protein is CASSQEGRLAGGRETQYF. For the CDR3, the DNA is TGTGCCAGCAGCCAAGAGGGTCGTCTAGCGGGGGGGCGTGAGACCCAGTACTTC.

This clone appeared once. The chain carries TRBV7-2 and TRBJ1-5; 7 bases line up with TRBD1. The CDR3 spans 15 residues. Trimming took 6 bases from V and 3 from J; bases not matched to a gene: 8. CDR1 SGHTA and CDR2 FQGNSA come from the germline V gene. CDR3 residues: CASSPSGGSNQPQHF. The CDR3 DNA sequence: TGTGCCAGCAGTCCATCAGGGGGATCCAATCAGCCCCAGCATTTT.

The chain recombines TRBV13 with TRBJ1-1; unclear D gene. The CDR3 loop spans 14 amino acids. Germline V CDR1 and CDR2: PRHDT, FYEKMQ (reference sequence). With 3 bases removed from V and 1 base from J, the gap between germline ends came to 9 bases. The CDR3 DNA is TGTGCCAGCAGCTTTTGGTCGGGGAACACTGAAGCTTTCTTT. This codes for CASSFWSGNTEAFF.

The chain couples TRBV7-9 to TRBJ1-3, with 8 bases matching TRBD1. Germline assignment: CDR1 SEHNR and CDR2 FQNEAQ (reference sequence). V trimming: 5 bases; J trimming: 4 bases; junction bases outside the gene matches: 7. This CDR3 has 15 amino acids. CDR3 in DNA: TGTGCCAGCAGCAGAACGACAGGGGAGGGAAACACCATATATTTT. Residues: CASSRTTGEGNTIYF.

This rearrangement joins TRBV9 to TRBJ1-1; tentative D call: TRBD1 (6 bases). This CDR3 comprises 13 residues. V gave up 0 bases and J gave up 6 bases, with 9 bases separating them. Germline CDR1 and CDR2: SGDLS and YYNGEE. In DNA, the CDR3 is TGTGCCAGCAGCGTAGGTCCAGGGGCTGAAGCTTTCTTT. Translating gives CASSVGPGAEAFF.

This clone was found a few times. The genes are TRBV13 and TRBJ1-6; TRBD1 matches at 7 bases. V dropped 6 bases and J dropped 5; count of bases not matched to a gene: 4. This CDR3 is 14 amino acids long. CDR1 is PRHDT and CDR2 is FYEKMQ in the germline V gene (reference sequence). DNA for the CDR3: TGTGCCAGCAGGAGGGGACAGCATAATTCACCCCTCCACTTT. Amino acid sequence: CASRRGQHNSPLHF.

The chain links TRBV4-2 to TRBJ1-1; TRBD1 is a possible D gene (5 bases). V lost 0 bases and J lost 0, with 11 bases in between. In germline, CDR1 is LGHNA, CDR2 YNFKEQ. The CDR3 extends over 16 amino acids. In nucleotides, the CDR3 is TGTGCCAGCAGCCAAGAGTTCTCACAGGTGAACACTGAAGCTTTCTTT. Its protein product is CASSQEFSQVNTEAFF.

This chain uses TRBV19 with TRBJ2-7; D gene unclear. Trimming left V 3 bases short and J 7 bases short, with 10 bases between. From germline, CDR1 is LNHDA and CDR2 SQIVND (reference sequence). The CDR3 has 12 residues. CDR3 region: CASSIGRSEQYF. For the CDR3, the DNA is TGTGCCAGTAGTATCGGAAGGAGTGAGCAGTACTTC.

V is TRBV19 and J is TRBJ1-5; D uncertain. Trimming cost V 1 base and J 4 bases, with 8 bases left between them. The germline CDR1 and CDR2 sequences are LNHDA and SQIVND (reference sequence). The CDR3 extends over 14 amino acids. CDR3 bases: TGTGCCAGTAGTATAGCCGACGGGAATCAGCCCCAGCATTTT. Translation gives CASSIADGNQPQHF.